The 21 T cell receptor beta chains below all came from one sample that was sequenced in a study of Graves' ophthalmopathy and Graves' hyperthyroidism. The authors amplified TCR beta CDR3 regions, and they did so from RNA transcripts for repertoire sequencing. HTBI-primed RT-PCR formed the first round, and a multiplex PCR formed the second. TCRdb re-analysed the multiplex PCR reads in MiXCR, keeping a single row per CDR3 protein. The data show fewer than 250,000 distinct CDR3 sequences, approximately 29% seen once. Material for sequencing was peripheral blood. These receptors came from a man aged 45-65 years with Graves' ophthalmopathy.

CDR3 sequence (DNA): TGTGCCAGCAGTGCCGGGACGGGTTACGGGACTGAAGCTTTCTTT. The encoded protein is CASSAGTGYGTEAFF. V and J are TRBV6-4 and TRBJ1-1; maybe TRBD1 (5 bases). The CDR3 spans 15 residues. Trimming took off 4 bases at V and 5 bases at J, with 17 bases between the two ends. Germline CDR1 reads MRHNA; CDR2 reads SNTAGT.

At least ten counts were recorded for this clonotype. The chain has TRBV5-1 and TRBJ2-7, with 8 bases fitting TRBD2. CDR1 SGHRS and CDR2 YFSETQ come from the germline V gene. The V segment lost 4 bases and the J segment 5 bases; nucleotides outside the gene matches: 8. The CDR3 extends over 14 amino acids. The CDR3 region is CASSPGTSMHEQYF. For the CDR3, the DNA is TGCGCCAGCAGCCCCGGGACTAGTATGCACGAGCAGTACTTC. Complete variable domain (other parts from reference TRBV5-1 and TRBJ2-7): KAGVTQTPRYLIKTRGQQVTLSCSPISGHRSVSWYQQTPGQGLQFLFEYFSETQRNKGNFPGRFSGRQFSNSRSEMNVSTLELGDSALYLCASSPGTSMHEQYFGPGTRLTVT.

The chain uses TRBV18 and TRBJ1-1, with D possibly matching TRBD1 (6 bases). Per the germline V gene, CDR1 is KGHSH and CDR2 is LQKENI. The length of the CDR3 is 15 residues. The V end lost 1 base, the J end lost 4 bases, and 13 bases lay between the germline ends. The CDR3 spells CASSPRPGVSTEAFF. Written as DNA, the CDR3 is TGTGCCAGCTCACCACGTCCAGGGGTTAGCACTGAAGCTTTCTTT.

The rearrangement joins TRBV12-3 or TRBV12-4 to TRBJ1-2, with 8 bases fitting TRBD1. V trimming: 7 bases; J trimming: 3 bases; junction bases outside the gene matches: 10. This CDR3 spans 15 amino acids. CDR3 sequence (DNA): TGTGCCAGCATATTACAGGGGGGCGCCGACTATGGCTACACCTTC. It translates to CASILQGGADYGYTF.

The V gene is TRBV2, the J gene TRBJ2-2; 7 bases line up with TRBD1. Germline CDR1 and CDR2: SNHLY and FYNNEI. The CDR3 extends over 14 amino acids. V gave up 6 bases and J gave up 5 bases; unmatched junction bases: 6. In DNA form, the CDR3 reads TGTGCCAGCAGGGCCGCGACAGGGACCGGGGAGCTGTTTTTT. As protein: CASRAATGTGELFF.

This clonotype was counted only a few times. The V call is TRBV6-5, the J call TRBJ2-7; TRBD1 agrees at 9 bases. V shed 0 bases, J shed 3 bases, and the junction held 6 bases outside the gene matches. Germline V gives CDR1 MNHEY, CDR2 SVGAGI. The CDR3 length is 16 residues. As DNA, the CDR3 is TGTGCCAGCAGTTACTCGATGGGACAGGGCTTCTACGAGCAGTACTTC. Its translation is CASSYSMGQGFYEQYF.

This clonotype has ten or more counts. The CDR3 protein is CASSLSLGSAGNTIYF. CDR3 nucleotide sequence: TGTGCCAGCAGCTTATCCCTCGGATCTGCCGGAAACACCATATATTTT. The chain recombines TRBV7-8 with TRBJ1-3; no clear D gene. Looked up from germline, CDR1 is SGHVS and CDR2 is FQNEAQ. The V gene lost 2 bases and the J gene lost 4 bases, with 15 bases spanning the gap. This CDR3 comprises 16 residues. Full variable domain (remainder filled in from reference TRBV7-8 and TRBJ1-3): GAGVSQSPRYKVAKRGQDVALRCDPISGHVSLFWYQQALGQGPEFLTYFQNEAQLDKSGLPSDRFFAERPEGSVSTLKIQRTQQEDSAVYLCASSLSLGSAGNTIYFGEGSWLTVV.

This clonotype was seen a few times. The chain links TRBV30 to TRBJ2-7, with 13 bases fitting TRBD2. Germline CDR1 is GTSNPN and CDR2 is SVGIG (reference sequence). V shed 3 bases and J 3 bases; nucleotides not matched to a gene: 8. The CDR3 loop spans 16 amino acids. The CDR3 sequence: CAWRGPGLAGLYEQYF. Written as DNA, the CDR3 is TGTGCCTGGAGGGGCCCGGGACTAGCGGGACTCTACGAGCAGTACTTC.

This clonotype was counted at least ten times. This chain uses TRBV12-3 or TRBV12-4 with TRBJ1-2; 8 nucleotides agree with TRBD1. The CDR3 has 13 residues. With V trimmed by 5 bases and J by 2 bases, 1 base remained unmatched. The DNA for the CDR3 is TGTGCCAGCAGTACAGGGGGAAACTATGGCTACACCTTC. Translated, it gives CASSTGGNYGYTF.

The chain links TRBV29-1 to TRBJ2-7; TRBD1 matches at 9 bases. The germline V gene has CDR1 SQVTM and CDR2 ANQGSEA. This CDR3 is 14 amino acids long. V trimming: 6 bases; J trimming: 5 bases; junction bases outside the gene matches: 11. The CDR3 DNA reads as TGCAGCGTAACCCCGCGGGACAGGGACGACGAGCAGTACTTC. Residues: CSVTPRDRDDEQYF.

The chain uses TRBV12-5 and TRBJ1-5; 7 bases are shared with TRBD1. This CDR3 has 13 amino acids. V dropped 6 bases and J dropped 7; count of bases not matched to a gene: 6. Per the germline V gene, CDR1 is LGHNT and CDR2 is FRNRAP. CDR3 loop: CASGLDRWQPQHF. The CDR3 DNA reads TGTGCTAGTGGACTGGACAGGTGGCAGCCCCAGCATTTT. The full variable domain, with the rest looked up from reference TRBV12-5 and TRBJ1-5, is DARVTQTPRHKVTEMGQEVTMRCQPILGHNTVFWYRQTMMQGLELLAYFRNRAPLDDSGMPKDRFSAEMPDATLATLKIQPSEPRDSAVYFCASGLDRWQPQHFGDGTRLSIL.

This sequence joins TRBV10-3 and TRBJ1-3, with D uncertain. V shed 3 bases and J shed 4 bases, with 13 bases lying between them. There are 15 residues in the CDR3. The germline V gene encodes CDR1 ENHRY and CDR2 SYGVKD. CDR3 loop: CAISDYDQDGNTIYF. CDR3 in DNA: TGTGCCATCAGTGACTACGACCAAGACGGAAACACCATATATTTT.

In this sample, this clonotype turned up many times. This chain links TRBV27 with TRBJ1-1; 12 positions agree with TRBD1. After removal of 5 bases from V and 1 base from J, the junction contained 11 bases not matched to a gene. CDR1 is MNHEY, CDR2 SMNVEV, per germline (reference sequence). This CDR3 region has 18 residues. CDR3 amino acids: CASSPTGTGGWGNTEAFF. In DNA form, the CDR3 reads TGTGCCAGCAGTCCGACCGGGACAGGGGGCTGGGGGAACACTGAAGCTTTCTTT.

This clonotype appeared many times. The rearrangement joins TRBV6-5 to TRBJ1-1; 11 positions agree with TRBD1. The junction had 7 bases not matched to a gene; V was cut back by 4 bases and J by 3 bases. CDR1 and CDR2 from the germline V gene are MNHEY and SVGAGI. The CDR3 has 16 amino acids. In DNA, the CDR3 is TGTGCCAGCAGTTGGACAGGGGGCTTTGGGGACACTGAAGCTTTCTTT. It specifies CASSWTGGFGDTEAFF.

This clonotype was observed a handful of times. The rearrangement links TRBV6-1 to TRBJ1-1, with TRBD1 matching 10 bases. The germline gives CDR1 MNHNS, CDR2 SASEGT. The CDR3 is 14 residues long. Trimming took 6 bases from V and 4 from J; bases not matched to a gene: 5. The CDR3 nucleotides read TGTGCCAGCAGGAGGGACAGGGGATCCACTGAAGCTTTCTTT. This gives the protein CASRRDRGSTEAFF.

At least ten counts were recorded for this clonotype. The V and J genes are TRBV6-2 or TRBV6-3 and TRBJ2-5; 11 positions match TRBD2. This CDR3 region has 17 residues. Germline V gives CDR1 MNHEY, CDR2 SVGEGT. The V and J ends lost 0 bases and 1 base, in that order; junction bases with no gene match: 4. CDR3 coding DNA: TGTGCCAGCAGTTACTCTGGGACTAGCGGCCCCCAAGAGACCCAGTACTTC. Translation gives CASSYSGTSGPQETQYF.

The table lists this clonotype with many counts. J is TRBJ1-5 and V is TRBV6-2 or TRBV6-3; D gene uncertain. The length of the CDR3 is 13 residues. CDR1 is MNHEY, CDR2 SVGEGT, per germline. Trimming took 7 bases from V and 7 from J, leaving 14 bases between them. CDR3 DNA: TGTGCCAGCAATTTTCGTCAGCAGCAGCCCCAGCATTTT. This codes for CASNFRQQQPQHF.

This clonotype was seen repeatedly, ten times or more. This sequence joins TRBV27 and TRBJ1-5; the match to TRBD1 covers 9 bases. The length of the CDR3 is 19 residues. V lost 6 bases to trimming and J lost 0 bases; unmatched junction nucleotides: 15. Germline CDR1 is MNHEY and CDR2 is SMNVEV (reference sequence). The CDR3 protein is CASRLVGQGSGISNQPQHF. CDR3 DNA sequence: TGTGCCAGCAGGCTGGTGGGACAGGGTAGCGGAATTAGCAATCAGCCCCAGCATTTT.

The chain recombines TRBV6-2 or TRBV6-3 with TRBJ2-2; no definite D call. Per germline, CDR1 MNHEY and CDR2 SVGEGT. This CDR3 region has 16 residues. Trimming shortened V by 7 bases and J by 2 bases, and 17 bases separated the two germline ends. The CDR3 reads CASTNSRLSNTGELFF. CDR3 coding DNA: TGTGCCAGCACCAACAGTAGGCTTTCCAACACCGGGGAGCTGTTTTTT.

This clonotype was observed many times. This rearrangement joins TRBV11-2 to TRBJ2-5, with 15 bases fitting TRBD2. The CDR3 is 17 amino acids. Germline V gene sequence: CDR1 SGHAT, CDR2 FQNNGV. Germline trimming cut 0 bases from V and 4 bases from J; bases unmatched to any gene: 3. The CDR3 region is CASSLEGLAGGGETQYF. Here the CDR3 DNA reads TGTGCCAGCAGCTTAGAGGGACTAGCGGGAGGCGGAGAGACCCAGTACTTC.

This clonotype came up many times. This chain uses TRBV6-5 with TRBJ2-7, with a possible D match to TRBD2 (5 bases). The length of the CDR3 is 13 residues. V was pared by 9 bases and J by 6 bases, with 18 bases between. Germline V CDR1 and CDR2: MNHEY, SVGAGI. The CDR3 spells CASTPEVPVEQYF. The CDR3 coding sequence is TGTGCCAGTACTCCGGAGGTCCCAGTCGAGCAGTACTTC.